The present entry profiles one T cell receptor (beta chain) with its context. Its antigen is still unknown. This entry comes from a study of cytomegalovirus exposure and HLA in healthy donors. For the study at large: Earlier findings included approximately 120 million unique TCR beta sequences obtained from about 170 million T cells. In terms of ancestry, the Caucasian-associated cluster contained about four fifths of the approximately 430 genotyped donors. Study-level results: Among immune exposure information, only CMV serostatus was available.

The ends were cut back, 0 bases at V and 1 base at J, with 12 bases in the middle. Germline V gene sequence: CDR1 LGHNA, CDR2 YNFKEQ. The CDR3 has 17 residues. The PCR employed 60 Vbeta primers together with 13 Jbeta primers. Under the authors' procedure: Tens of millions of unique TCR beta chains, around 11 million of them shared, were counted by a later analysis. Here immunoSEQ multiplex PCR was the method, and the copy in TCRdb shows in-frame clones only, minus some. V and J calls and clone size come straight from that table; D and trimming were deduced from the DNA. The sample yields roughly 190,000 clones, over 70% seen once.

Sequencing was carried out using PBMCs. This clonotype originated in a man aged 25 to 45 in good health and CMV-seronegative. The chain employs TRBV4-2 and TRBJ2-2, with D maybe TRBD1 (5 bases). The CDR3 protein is CASSQDAGQMNTGELFF. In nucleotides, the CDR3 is TGTGCCAGCAGCCAAGATGCAGGGCAGATGAACACCGGGGAGCTGTTTTTT.